The clone carrying this TCR beta chain was counted ten times or more. Antigen unknown. There are 15 residues in the CDR3. Between the trimmed V and J ends, which lost 0 bases and 9 bases, there was a span of 17 bases. CDR1 LGHNA and CDR2 YSLEER come from the germline V gene. The sample is drawn from a study of CD8+CD57+ T cells in acquired aplastic anemia. Study-wide results and caveats: Between patients and controls, around 31 CD8+ CDR3 sequences were found in common. Patients showed no significant difference from controls in CD8+ Simpson's diversity.

The study profiled TCR beta VDJ and CDR3 using genomic DNA as template. TCRdb reprocessed the reads with MiXCR, giving one entry per CDR3 protein. The data show 98,000 or so distinct CDR3 sequences, 50% to 65% seen once. The clonotype comes from a human donor in good health, serving as a control. The chain combines TRBV4-3 with TRBJ2-5; tentatively, D is TRBD1 or TRBD2 (5 bases each). Input material: sorted CD4+, CD8+, or CD8+CD57+ T cells (not recorded which) from PBMCs. CDR3 protein: CASSQEGQGVQAQYF. The CDR3 coding sequence is TGCGCCAGCAGCCAAGAAGGCCAGGGAGTCCAGGCCCAGTACTTC.